The entry below gives a single T cell receptor beta chain sequence along with its context. This sample is drawn from a study of OX40 agonist ivuxolimab in advanced cancers. Only in-frame clones appear in the TCRdb table, and some are missing; sequencing was by immunoSEQ multiplex PCR. Of 21,000 or so clones listed, around nine tenths are singletons. Sequencing was performed on CD4+ or CD8+ T cells sorted from blood, taken in a trial of the OX40 agonist ivuxolimab. The clonotype was recovered from an adult with an advanced solid tumor such as melanoma, head and neck, liver or kidney cancer.

The CDR3 DNA reads as TGTGCCAGCTCACCAACGGCAGCACCCTACAATGAGCAGTTCTTC. Residues: CASSPTAAPYNEQFF. V and J are TRBV18 and TRBJ2-1; the D is unclear. V gave up 2 bases and J gave up 2 bases, with 10 bases separating them. Germline V gives CDR1 KGHSH, CDR2 LQKENI. The CDR3 extends over 15 amino acids. Combining the CDR3 with reference TRBV18 and TRBJ2-1 gives the whole variable domain NAGVMQNPRHLVRRRGQEARLRCSPMKGHSHVYWYRQLPEEGLKFMVYLQKENIIDESGMPKERFSAEFPKEGPSILRIQQVVRGDSAAYFCASSPTAAPYNEQFFGPGTRLTVL.